Following are 18 T cell receptor beta chains from one sample sequenced in a study of T-cell reconstitution after alpha-beta-depleted transplantation in children. Unique molecular identifiers tagged the TCRbeta library. TCRdb re-called the PCR reads with MiXCR, one entry per CDR3 protein. The data hold roughly 170,000 distinct CDR3 sequences, with about 6.8% observed a single time. The sequencing here drew on PBMCs from the stem cell graft donor, taken from the stem cell graft. These receptors were taken from a human donor who donated a stem cell graft to a child with Wiskott-Aldrich syndrome.

This clonotype was counted many times. The chain recombines TRBV4-3 with TRBJ2-5, with 8 bases lining up with TRBD2. V was pared by 0 bases and J by 7 bases, with 7 bases of the junction left unmatched. This CDR3 contains 15 residues. The germline gives CDR1 LGHNA, CDR2 YSLEER. CDR3 nucleotide sequence: TGCGCCAGCAGCCAAGATGGGGGACTAGAGCGGACCCAGTACTTC. Protein sequence: CASSQDGGLERTQYF.

This clonotype was counted at least ten times. This chain connects TRBV7-2 to TRBJ2-7, with TRBD2 identical over 7 bases. The germline V gene has CDR1 SGHTA and CDR2 FQGNSA. J gave up 2 bases and V 2 bases, and 6 bases lay outside the gene matches. This CDR3 spans 15 amino acids. CDR3 protein: CASSLRDYLPYEQYF. The CDR3 nucleotides are TGTGCCAGCAGCTTACGGGACTACCTCCCCTACGAGCAGTACTTC.

There are many counts of this clonotype. This sequence joins TRBV10-3 and TRBJ2-7, with TRBD2 matching 13 bases. This CDR3 has 14 residues. V trimming: 6 bases; J trimming: 6 bases; junction bases outside the gene matches: 5. Germline CDR1 and CDR2: ENHRY and SYGVKD. In DNA form, the CDR3 reads TGTGCCATCAGCGGACTAGCGGGAGAAGGCGAGCAGTACTTC. Protein product: CAISGLAGEGEQYF.

This clonotype was seen only a few times. The rearrangement joins TRBV12-5 to TRBJ2-3, with TRBD2 identical over 15 bases. The CDR3 contains 17 residues. V trimming: 5 bases; J trimming: 2 bases; junction bases outside the gene matches: 5. Germline CDR1 and CDR2: LGHNT and FRNRAP. In DNA, the CDR3 is TGTGCTAGTGGTCTAGGGACTAGCGGGGGGAACACAGATACGCAGTATTTT. Translated: CASGLGTSGGNTDTQYF.

There are many counts of this clonotype. The chain uses TRBV6-5 and TRBJ2-1, with D possibly being TRBD1 (6 bases). V was clipped by 7 bases and J by 0 bases, with 19 bases between them. The length of the CDR3 is 17 residues. Germline CDR1 is MNHEY and CDR2 is SVGAGI. The CDR3 sequence is CASTSSLGGSSYNEQFF. DNA for the CDR3: TGTGCCAGCACCTCTTCTTTAGGGGGAAGCTCCTACAATGAGCAGTTCTTC.

This clonotype was picked up a small number of times. The chain carries TRBV11-1 and TRBJ2-1, with 11 bases lining up with TRBD2. CDR3 length: 15 amino acids. CDR1 is SGHAT and CDR2 is FQDESV in the germline V gene (reference sequence). J was trimmed by 7 bases and V by 1 base; bases with no gene match: 3. The CDR3 bases are TGTGCCAGCAGCTTAGGGACTAGCGGGCCTAATGAGCAGTTCTTC. This encodes CASSLGTSGPNEQFF.

This clonotype was picked up many times. The rearrangement links TRBV20-1 to TRBJ2-7; 9 positions agree with TRBD2. The CDR3 consists of 14 residues. Germline V gene data show CDR1 as DFQATT and CDR2 as SNEGSKA (reference sequence). V gave up 4 bases and J gave up 6 bases; unmatched junction bases: 10. CDR3 bases: TGCAGTGCTACCCAAGGTAGCGGGAGAAGCGAGCAGTACTTC. Protein sequence: CSATQGSGRSEQYF.

This chain uses TRBV7-2 with TRBJ1-2; D not resolved. Per germline, CDR1 SGHTA and CDR2 FQGNSA. The CDR3 covers 13 residues. Trimming cost V 3 bases and J 0 bases, with 5 bases left between them. The CDR3 loop reads CASSFSSNYGYTF. The CDR3, as DNA: TGTGCCAGCAGCTTCTCTTCTAACTATGGCTACACCTTC.

This clonotype was observed many times. The chain has TRBV29-1 and TRBJ2-3, with 11 positions matching TRBD2. Germline V gene lookup returns CDR1 SQVTM and CDR2 ANQGSEA. Germline trimming cut 4 bases from V and 5 bases from J; bases unmatched to any gene: 2. This CDR3 has 13 residues. The CDR3 loop reads CSVGGTSGDTQYF. The CDR3 coding sequence is TGCAGCGTTGGGGGGACTAGCGGAGATACGCAGTATTTT.

This clonotype was observed many times. This chain uses TRBV24-1 with TRBJ2-2; TRBD1 might be the D (6 bases). The CDR3 has 13 amino acids. V shed 5 bases and J shed 5 bases, with 8 bases lying between them. CDR1 KGHDR and CDR2 SFDVKD come from the germline V gene. This CDR3 is CATSGTDTGELFF. CDR3 nucleotide sequence: TGTGCCACCAGTGGGACAGATACCGGGGAGCTGTTTTTT.

This clonotype was recorded at least ten times. The chain employs TRBV25-1 and TRBJ1-2, with 9 positions matching TRBD1. The CDR3 has 13 residues. With V trimmed by 8 bases and J by 2 bases, 3 bases remained unmatched. Germline V lookup: CDR1 MGHDK, CDR2 SYGVNS. Here the CDR3 DNA reads TGTGCCAGCGGAGGGACAGGGAACTATGGCTACACCTTC. Protein product: CASGGTGNYGYTF.

V usage is TRBV29-1 and J usage is TRBJ1-1, with 7 bases aligning to TRBD1. CDR1 is SQVTM, CDR2 ANQGSEA, per germline. The length of the CDR3 is 12 residues. The V segment lost 5 bases and the J segment 8 bases; nucleotides outside the gene matches: 8. The CDR3 DNA follows: TGCAGCGTTTCTTCGACGGACAGGGAAGCTTTCTTT. Residues: CSVSSTDREAFF. Based on the CDR3 plus reference TRBV29-1 and TRBJ1-1, the full variable domain is SAVISQKPSRDICQRGTSLTIQCQVDSQVTMMFWYRQQPGQSLTLIATANQGSEATYESGFVIDKFPISRPNLTFSTLTVSNMSPEDSSIYLCSVSSTDREAFFGQGTRLTVV.

This clonotype showed up many times. The chain carries TRBV10-3 and TRBJ1-1; possibly TRBD1 for D (5 bases). Trimming removed 10 bases at V and 3 bases at J, with 15 bases between. This CDR3 region has 13 residues. Germline assignment: CDR1 ENHRY and CDR2 SYGVKD. The CDR3 nucleotides read TGTGCCACTTTACACGGGGGGGACACTGAAGCTTTCTTT. Its translation is CATLHGGDTEAFF.

CDR3 DNA: TGTGCCAGTAGTTTATACACGAACACCGGGGAGCTGTTTTTT. Its protein is CASSLYTNTGELFF. This chain uses TRBV19 with TRBJ2-2; D is ambiguous. The V and J ends lost 5 bases and 0 bases respectively, with 7 bases between them. CDR3 size: 14 residues. Germline CDR1 LNHDA, CDR2 SQIVND (reference sequence). Full variable domain (rest looked up from reference TRBV19 and TRBJ2-2): DGGITQSPKYLFRKEGQNVTLSCEQNLNHDAMYWYRQDPGQGLRLIYYSQIVNDFQKGDIAEGYSVSREKKESFPLTVTSAQKNPTAFYLCASSLYTNTGELFFGEGSRLTVL.

CDR3 nucleotides: TGCGCCAGCAGCGGTGTCGGGAAGGAAGAAAAACTGTTTTTT. As protein: CASSGVGKEEKLFF. The rearrangement links TRBV5-1 to TRBJ1-4; D is undetermined. CDR3 length: 14 amino acids. V lost 4 bases to trimming and J lost 8 bases, with 15 bases between them. CDR1 and CDR2 from the germline V gene are SGHRS and YFSETQ.

This clonotype was seen many times. J is TRBJ1-2 and V is TRBV7-2; the D is unclear. Germline V gene sequence: CDR1 SGHTA, CDR2 FQGNSA. This CDR3 is 12 amino acids long. Trimming took off 5 bases at V and 10 bases at J, with 14 bases between the two ends. The CDR3 loop is CASSLLPEHYTF. In nucleotides, the CDR3 is TGTGCCAGCAGCCTGCTCCCAGAGCACTACACCTTC.

This clonotype was counted ten times or more. V gene TRBV12-3 or TRBV12-4 combines with J gene TRBJ2-1; the match to TRBD2 covers 13 bases. V was pared by 5 bases and J by 15 bases, with 7 bases of the junction left unmatched. This CDR3 comprises 13 residues. The CDR3 region has the DNA TGTGCCAGCAGTCCGGGACTAGCGGGGCCTCGGTTCTTC. This sequence encodes CASSPGLAGPRFF.

At least ten counts were recorded for this clonotype. The V call is TRBV5-1, the J call TRBJ2-5, with D unresolved. Germline CDR1 and CDR2: SGHRS and YFSETQ. The CDR3 runs to 15 residues. The V end lost 1 base, the J end lost 5 bases, and 15 bases lay between the germline ends. This chain's CDR3 is CASSLNSEPKETQYF. The CDR3 DNA sequence: TGCGCCAGCAGCTTGAACTCGGAACCGAAGGAGACCCAGTACTTC.